The 8 T cell receptor beta chains in this list originate from one sample, sequenced in a study of beta chain features in type 1 diabetes. General observations from the study: Within each of all four CD4+ subsets, Type 1 diabetes patients had TCRB CDR3s that were moderately but significantly shorter.

Expressed TCRB transcripts were sequenced because the entire RNA isolate underwent reverse transcription. Measured with immunoSEQ multiplex PCR; TCRdb has only the in-frame clones, and not every one. The sample gives a few hundred thousand clones, over 8.5% of which show up once; about 0.6% is in the top ten. These receptors' targets are unknown. Sequenced input: central memory CD4+ T cells from blood. The receptors were sampled from a man under 40 with type 1 diabetes.

There are many counts of this clone. CDR3 DNA: TGTGCCTGGAACCTCGTGGGGCCAGATACGCAGTATTTT. Translation: CAWNLVGPDTQYF. This chain links TRBV30 with TRBJ2-3; tentative D call: TRBD1 (5 bases). Between the trimmed V and J ends, which lost 4 bases and 4 bases, there was a span of 12 bases. The CDR3 covers 13 residues. CDR1 is GTSNPN and CDR2 is SVGIG in the germline V gene (reference sequence).

V gene TRBV7-9 combines with J gene TRBJ1-2, with D uncertain. Trimming removed 3 bases at V and 3 bases at J, with 14 bases between. Germline assignment: CDR1 SEHNR and CDR2 FQNEAQ (reference sequence). The CDR3 has 15 amino acids. This CDR3 is CASSLSSLMDYGYTF. CDR3 bases: TGTGCCAGCAGCTTGTCGTCTCTGATGGACTATGGCTACACCTTC.

This clone was observed a handful of times. The chain links TRBV28 to TRBJ2-7; D unresolved. The length of the CDR3 is 11 residues. The V gene's germline CDR1 is MDHEN and CDR2 SYDVKM. V was shortened by 7 bases and J by 6 bases, with 10 bases between the two germline ends. In DNA form, the CDR3 reads TGTGCCAGCATTATGTCGTCCGAGCAGTACTTC. Translating gives CASIMSSEQYF.

The genes are TRBV28 and TRBJ2-7; 7 nucleotides line up with TRBD1. The CDR3 totals 14 residues. Losses at the gene ends were 3 bases for V and 0 bases for J; bases not matched to a gene: 2. Germline-derived CDR1 and CDR2 are MDHEN and SYDVKM. The CDR3: CASSFAGGSYEQYF. The CDR3, as DNA: TGTGCCAGCAGTTTTGCAGGGGGCTCCTACGAGCAGTACTTC.

The gene calls are TRBV5-1 and TRBJ1-3; D call uncertain. Germline values: CDR1 SGHRS, CDR2 YFSETQ. The CDR3 has 17 amino acids. The ends were cut back, 4 bases at V and 0 bases at J, with 17 bases in the middle. The CDR3 sequence: CASSPGGQHHSGNTIYF. CDR3 nucleotide sequence: TGCGCCAGCAGCCCCGGAGGTCAGCACCACTCTGGAAACACCATATATTTT.

The genes are TRBV5-1 and TRBJ1-1, with D possibly TRBD1 on 5 matching bases. Germline assignment: CDR1 SGHRS and CDR2 YFSETQ. The CDR3 consists of 13 residues. Deletions cut 3 bases from V and 3 bases from J, with 9 bases between. The CDR3 bases are TGCGCCAGCAGCTCCTCGACAGACACTGAAGCTTTCTTT. Its translation is CASSSSTDTEAFF.

In this sample, this clone turned up a few times. The V gene is TRBV6-6, the J gene TRBJ2-3, with a possible D match to TRBD2 (6 bases). The CDR3 sequence is 12 residues long. Germline V lookup: CDR1 MNHNY, CDR2 SVGAGI (reference sequence). With 10 bases removed from V and 4 bases from J, the gap between germline ends came to 12 bases. The CDR3 bases are TGTGCCACCGGGGGTTTTTCAGATACGCAGTATTTT. It yields the protein CATGGFSDTQYF.

The chain uses TRBV7-8 and TRBJ2-5, with TRBD2 matching over 7 bases. From germline, CDR1 is SGHVS and CDR2 FQNEAQ. CDR3 size: 15 residues. V trimming: 7 bases; J trimming: 5 bases; junction bases outside the gene matches: 13. The CDR3 loop is CASKPPSGVGETQYF. CDR3 in DNA: TGTGCCAGCAAACCCCCGAGCGGGGTGGGGGAGACCCAGTACTTC.